This TCR beta chain was captured by sequencing in a study of beta chain features in type 1 diabetes. Study summary: Over all samples combined, over 85,000,000 sorted cells were examined.

The germline V gene encodes CDR1 SGHAT and CDR2 FQNNGV. CDR3 length: 13 amino acids. The V gene lost 5 bases and the J gene lost 5 bases, with 11 bases spanning the gap. Points from the study as a whole: Naive, central memory and Treg TCRB repertoires appeared more alike in patients than in healthy donors. Across all four CD4+ subsets, people with type 1 diabetes showed modestly shorter TCRB CDR3s.

Expressed TCRB transcripts got sequenced, as all isolated RNA was reverse transcribed. Assay used: immunoSEQ multiplex PCR; TCRdb lists only in-frame clones, some missing. This sample has some 150,000 clones, with more than 9.5% found just once. A note on this clone: Its antigen is unidentified.

Sequenced: central memory CD4+ T cells from blood. The chain links TRBV11-2 to TRBJ2-3, with a possible D match to TRBD1 (5 bases). This clonotype was obtained from a man aged 18 to 29 in good health. The CDR3 sequence: CASSAGTGDTQYF. The CDR3 DNA reads TGTGCCAGCAGCGCCGGAACAGGAGATACGCAGTATTTT.